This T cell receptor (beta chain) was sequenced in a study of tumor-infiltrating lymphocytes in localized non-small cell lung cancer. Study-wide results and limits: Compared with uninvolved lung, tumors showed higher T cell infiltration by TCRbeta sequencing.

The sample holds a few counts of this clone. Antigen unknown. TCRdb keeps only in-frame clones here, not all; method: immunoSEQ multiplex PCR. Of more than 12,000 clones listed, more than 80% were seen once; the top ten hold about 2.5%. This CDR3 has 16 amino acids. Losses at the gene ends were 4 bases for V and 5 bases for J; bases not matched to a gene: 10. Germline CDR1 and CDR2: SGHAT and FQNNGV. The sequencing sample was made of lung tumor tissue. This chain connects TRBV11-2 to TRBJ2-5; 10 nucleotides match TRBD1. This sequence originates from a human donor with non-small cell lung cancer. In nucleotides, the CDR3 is TGTGCCAGCAGCTCCCTTGTCGGACAGGGGGAGGAGACCCAGTACTTC. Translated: CASSSLVGQGEETQYF. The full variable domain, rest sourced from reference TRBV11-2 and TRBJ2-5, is EAGVAQSPRYKIIEKRQSVAFWCNPISGHATLYWYQQILGQGPKLLIQFQNNGVVDDSQLPKDRFSAERLKGVDSTLKIQPAKLEDSAVYLCASSSLVGQGEETQYFGPGTRLLVL.